This TCR beta chain was retrieved from a study of T-cell memory formation after mild COVID-19. Study-level findings and limits: Cross-reactive memory apparently joined, as some responding clones appeared in pre-infection memory.

V was clipped by 3 bases and J by 0 bases, with 9 bases between them. Germline V gene data show CDR1 as MNHEY and CDR2 as SVGAGI. CDR3 length equals 14 residues. 5'RACE with constant-segment primers built TCRalpha and TCRbeta cDNA libraries with UMIs. TCRdb recomputed calls from the 5' RACE reads with MiXCR, one row per CDR3 protein. The sample includes about 260,000 distinct CDR3 sequences, roughly 17% seen only once; the top ten take more than 20%. This clonotype was seen a single time. Antigen specificity is unknown. V gene TRBV6-5 combines with J gene TRBJ2-7; D gene ambiguous. Sequenced sample: PBMCs or a T cell subset sorted from them (not recorded which). This clonotype was sampled from a young man who had mild COVID-19 (a few samples of this study predate the infection). Cell type and time point are not known. The CDR3 DNA follows: TGTGCCAGCAGTTATGGTACGGACTCCTACGAGCAGTACTTC. Amino acid sequence: CASSYGTDSYEQYF.